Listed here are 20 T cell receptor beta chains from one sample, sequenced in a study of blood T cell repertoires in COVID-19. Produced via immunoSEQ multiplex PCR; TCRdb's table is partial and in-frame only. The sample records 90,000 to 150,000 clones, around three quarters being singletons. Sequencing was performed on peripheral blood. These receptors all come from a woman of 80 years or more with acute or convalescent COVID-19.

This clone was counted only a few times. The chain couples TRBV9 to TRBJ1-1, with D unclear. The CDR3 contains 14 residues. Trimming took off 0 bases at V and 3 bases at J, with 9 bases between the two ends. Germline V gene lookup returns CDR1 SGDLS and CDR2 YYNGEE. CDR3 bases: TGTGCCAGCAGCGTAGTCAGTCAACACACTGAAGCTTTCTTT. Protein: CASSVVSQHTEAFF.

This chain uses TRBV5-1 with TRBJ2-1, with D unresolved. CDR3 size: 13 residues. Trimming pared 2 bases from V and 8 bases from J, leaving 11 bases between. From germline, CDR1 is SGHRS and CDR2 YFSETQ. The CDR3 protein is CASSFEVRDEQFF. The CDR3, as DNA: TGCGCCAGCAGCTTTGAGGTTCGAGATGAGCAGTTCTTC. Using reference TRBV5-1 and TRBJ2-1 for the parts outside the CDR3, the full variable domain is KAGVTQTPRYLIKTRGQQVTLSCSPISGHRSVSWYQQTPGQGLQFLFEYFSETQRNKGNFPGRFSGRQFSNSRSEMNVSTLELGDSALYLCASSFEVRDEQFFGPGTRLTVL.

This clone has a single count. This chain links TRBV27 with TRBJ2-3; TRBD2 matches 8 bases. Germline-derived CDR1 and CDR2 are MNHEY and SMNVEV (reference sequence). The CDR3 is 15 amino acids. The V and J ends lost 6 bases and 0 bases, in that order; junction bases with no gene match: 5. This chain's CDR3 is CASRGGRQSTDTQYF. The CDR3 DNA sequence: TGTGCCAGCAGGGGCGGGAGGCAAAGCACAGATACGCAGTATTTT.

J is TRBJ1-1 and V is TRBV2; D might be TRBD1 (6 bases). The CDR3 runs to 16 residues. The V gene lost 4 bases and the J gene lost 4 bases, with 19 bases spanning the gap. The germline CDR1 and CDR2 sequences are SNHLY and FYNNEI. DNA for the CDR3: TGTGCCAGCAGTGGGGACAACTCCGGGATGAGCACTGAAGCTTTCTTT. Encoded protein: CASSGDNSGMSTEAFF.

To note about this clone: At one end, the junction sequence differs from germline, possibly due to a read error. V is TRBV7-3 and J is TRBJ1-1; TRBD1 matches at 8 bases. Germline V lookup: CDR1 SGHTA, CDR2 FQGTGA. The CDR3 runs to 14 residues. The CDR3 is CASSLTGGNTEAFF. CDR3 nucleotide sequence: TGTGCCAGCAGCCTAACAGGGGGGAACACTGAAGCTTTCTTT.

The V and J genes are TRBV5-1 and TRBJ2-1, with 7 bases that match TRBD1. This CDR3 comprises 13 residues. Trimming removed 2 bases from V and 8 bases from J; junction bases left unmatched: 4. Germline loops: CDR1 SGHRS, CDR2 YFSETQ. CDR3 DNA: TGCGCCAGCAGCTTATGGCAGGGGGATGAGCAGTTCTTC. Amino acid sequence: CASSLWQGDEQFF.

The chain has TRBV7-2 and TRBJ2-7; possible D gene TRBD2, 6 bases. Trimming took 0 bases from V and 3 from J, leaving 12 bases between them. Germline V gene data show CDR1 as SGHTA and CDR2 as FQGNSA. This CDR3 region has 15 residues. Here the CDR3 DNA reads TGTGCCAGCAGCTTAGCGGCGGGAAAAGGCTACGAGCAGTACTTC. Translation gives CASSLAAGKGYEQYF.

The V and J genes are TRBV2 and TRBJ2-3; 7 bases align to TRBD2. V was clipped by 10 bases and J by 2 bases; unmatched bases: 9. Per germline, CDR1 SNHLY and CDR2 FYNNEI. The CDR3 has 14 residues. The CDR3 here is CATRGGGNTDTQYF. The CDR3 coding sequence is TGTGCCACCCGGGGCGGGGGTAACACAGATACGCAGTATTTT.

The CDR3 protein is CASSQSAGLRGYTF. The CDR3 region has the DNA TGCGCCAGCAGCCAAAGTGCGGGACTCCGGGGCTACACCTTC. This chain links TRBV4-3 with TRBJ1-2; D possibly corresponds to TRBD1 (5 bases). Trimming stripped 2 bases from V and 8 bases from J, with 15 bases between. The CDR3 is made up of 14 amino acids. The germline gives CDR1 LGHNA, CDR2 YSLEER.

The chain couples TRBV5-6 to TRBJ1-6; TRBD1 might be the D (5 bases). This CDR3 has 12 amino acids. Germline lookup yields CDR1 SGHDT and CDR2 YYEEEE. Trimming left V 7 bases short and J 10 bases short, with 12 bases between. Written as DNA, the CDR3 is TGTGCCAGCTCCAGGGTTGCCTCACCCCTCCACTTT. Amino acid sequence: CASSRVASPLHF.

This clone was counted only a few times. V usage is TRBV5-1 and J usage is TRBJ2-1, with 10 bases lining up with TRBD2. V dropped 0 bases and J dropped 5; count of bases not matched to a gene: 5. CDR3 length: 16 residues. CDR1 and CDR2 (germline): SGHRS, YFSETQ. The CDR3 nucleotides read TGCGCCAGCAGCTTGGTTTCAGCGGGGGGGAACAATGAGCAGTTCTTC. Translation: CASSLVSAGGNNEQFF.

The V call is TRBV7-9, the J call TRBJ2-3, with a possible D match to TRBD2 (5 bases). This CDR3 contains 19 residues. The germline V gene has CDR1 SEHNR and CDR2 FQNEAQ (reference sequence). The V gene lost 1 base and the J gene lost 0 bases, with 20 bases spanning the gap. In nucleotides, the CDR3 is TGTGCCAGCAGCTTAGGTGGTGGCAGGCTAGCTCCTAGCACAGATACGCAGTATTTT. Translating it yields CASSLGGGRLAPSTDTQYF.

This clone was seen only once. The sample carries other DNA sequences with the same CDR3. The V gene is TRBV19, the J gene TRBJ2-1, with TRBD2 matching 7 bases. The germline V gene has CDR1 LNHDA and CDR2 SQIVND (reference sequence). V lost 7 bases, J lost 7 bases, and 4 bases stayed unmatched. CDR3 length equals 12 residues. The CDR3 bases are TGTGCCAGTACCCTGGGGGGGAATGAGCAGTTCTTC. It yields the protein CASTLGGNEQFF.

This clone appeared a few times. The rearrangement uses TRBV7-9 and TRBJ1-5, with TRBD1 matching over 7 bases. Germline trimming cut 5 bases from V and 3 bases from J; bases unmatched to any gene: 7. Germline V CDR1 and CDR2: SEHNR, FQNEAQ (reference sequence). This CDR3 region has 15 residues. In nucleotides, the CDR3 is TGTGCCAGCAGCCTAGGAGGGGGCAACAATCAGCCCCAGCATTTT. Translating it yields CASSLGGGNNQPQHF.

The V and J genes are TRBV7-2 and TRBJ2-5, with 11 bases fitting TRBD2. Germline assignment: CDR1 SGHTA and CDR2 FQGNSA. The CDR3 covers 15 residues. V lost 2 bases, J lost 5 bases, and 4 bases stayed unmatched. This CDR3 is CASSLLAGGGETQYF. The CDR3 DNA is TGTGCCAGCAGCTTACTAGCGGGGGGCGGGGAGACCCAGTACTTC. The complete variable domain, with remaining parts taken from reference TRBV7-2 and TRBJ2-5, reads GAGVSQSPSNKVTEKGKDVELRCDPISGHTALYWYRQSLGQGLEFLIYFQGNSAPDKSGLPSDRFSAERTGGSVSTLTIQRTQQEDSAVYLCASSLLAGGGETQYFGPGTRLLVL.

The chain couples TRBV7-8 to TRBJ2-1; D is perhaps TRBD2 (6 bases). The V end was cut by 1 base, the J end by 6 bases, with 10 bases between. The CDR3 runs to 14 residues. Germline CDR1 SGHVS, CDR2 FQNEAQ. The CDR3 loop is CASSLGRGGNEQFF. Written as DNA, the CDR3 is TGTGCCAGCAGCTTAGGGAGGGGCGGCAATGAGCAGTTCTTC.

This CDR3 is CAWRPRTTGNTIYF. The DNA for the CDR3 is TGTGCCTGGAGGCCTCGGACAACTGGAAACACCATATATTTT. The chain links TRBV30 to TRBJ1-3; tentative D call: TRBD1 (5 bases). V shed 3 bases and J shed 2 bases, with 11 bases lying between them. CDR1 and CDR2 (germline): GTSNPN, SVGIG (reference sequence). This CDR3 is 14 amino acids long.

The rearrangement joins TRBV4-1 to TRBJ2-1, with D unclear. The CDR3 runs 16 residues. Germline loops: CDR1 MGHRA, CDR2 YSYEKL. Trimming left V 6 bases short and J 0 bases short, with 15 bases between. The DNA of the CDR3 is TGCGCCAGCAGGGAGAGTAGCAGTAGCTCCTACAATGAGCAGTTCTTC. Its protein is CASRESSSSSYNEQFF.

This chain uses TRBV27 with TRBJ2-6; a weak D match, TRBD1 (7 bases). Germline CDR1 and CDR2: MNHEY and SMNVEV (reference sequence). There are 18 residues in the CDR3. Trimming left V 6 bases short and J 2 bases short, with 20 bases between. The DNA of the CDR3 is TGTGCCAGCAGGACAGGGAGGAGGACTCGAACTGGGGCCAACGTCCTGACTTTC. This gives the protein CASRTGRRTRTGANVLTF.

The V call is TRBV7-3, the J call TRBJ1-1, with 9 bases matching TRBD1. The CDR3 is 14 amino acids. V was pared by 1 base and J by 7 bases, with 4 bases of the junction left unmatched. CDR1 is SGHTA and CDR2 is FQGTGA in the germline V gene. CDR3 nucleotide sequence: TGTGCCAGCAGCTTAAACAGGGGGCTGAATGAAGCTTTCTTT. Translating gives CASSLNRGLNEAFF.